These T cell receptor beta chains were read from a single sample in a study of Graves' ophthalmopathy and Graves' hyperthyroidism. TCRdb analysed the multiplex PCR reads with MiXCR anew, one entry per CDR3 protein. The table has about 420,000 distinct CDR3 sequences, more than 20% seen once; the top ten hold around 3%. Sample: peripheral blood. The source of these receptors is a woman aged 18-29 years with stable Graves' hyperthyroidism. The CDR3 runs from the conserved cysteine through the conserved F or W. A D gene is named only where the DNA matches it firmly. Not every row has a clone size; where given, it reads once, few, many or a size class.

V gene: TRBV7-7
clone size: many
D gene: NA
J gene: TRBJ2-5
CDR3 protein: CASSSHRASETQYF
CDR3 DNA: TGTGCTAGCAGCTCCCACAGGGCATCAGAGACCCAGTACTTC

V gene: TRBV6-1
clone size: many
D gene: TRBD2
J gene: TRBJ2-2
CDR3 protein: CASKLAGGTGELFF
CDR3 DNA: TGTGCCAGCAAACTAGCGGGAGGAACCGGGGAGCTGTTTTTT

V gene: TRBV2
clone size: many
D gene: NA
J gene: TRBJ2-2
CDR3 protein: CASSGGPNTGELFF
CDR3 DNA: TGTGCCAGCAGTGGCGGTCCAAACACCGGGGAGCTGTTTTTT

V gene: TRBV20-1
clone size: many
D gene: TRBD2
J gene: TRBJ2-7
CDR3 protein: CSAGLADLFAYEQYF
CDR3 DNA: TGCAGTGCAGGACTAGCGGACCTTTTTGCCTACGAGCAGTACTTC

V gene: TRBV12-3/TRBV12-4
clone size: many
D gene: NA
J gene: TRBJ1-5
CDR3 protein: CASSFDGQPQHF
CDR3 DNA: TGTGCCAGCAGTTTTGATGGTCAGCCCCAGCATTTT

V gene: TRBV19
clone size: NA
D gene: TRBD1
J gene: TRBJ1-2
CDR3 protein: CASSRYPGQGAPRGYTF
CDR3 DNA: TGTGCCAGTAGTAGATACCCGGGACAGGGGGCGCCGAGAGGCTACACCTTC

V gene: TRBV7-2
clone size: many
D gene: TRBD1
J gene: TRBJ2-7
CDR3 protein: CASRMGGQGHYEQYF
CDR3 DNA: TGTGCCAGCAGAATGGGAGGACAGGGGCATTACGAGCAGTACTTC

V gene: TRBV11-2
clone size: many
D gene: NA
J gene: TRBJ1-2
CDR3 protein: CASSGRNYGYTF
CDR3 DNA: TGTGCCAGCTCGGGACGGAACTATGGCTACACCTTC

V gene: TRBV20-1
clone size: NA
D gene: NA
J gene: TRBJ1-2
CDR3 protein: CSTGNYGYTF
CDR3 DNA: TGCAGTACCGGGAACTATGGCTACACCTTC

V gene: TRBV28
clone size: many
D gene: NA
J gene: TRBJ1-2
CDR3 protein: CASSLWGGGYGYTF
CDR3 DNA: TGTGCCAGCAGTTTATGGGGAGGGGGCTATGGCTACACCTTC

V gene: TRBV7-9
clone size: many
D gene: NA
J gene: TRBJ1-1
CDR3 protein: CASSLDRVSTEAFF
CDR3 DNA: TGTGCCAGCAGCTTAGACAGGGTCTCGACTGAAGCTTTCTTT

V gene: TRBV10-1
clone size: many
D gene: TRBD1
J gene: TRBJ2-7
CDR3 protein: CASSEPAIPRDRGYEQYF
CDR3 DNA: TGCGCCAGCAGTGAGCCCGCGATACCCCGGGACAGGGGCTACGAGCAGTACTTC

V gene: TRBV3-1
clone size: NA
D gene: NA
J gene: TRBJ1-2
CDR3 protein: CASSHQGAGGYTF
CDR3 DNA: TGTGCCAGCAGCCACCAAGGGGCGGGTGGCTACACCTTC

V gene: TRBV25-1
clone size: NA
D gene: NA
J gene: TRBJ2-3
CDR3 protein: CASSEPSLATDTQYF
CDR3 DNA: TGTGCCAGCAGTGAGCCTTCCTTGGCCACAGATACGCAGTATTTT

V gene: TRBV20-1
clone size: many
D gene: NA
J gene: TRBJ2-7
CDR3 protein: CSAREADYEQYF
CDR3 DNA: TGCAGTGCTAGGGAAGCAGACTACGAGCAGTACTTC

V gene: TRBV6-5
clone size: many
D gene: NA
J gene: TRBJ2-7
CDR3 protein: CASSRDGASYEQYF
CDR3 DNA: TGTGCCAGCAGTCGCGACGGGGCCTCCTACGAGCAGTACTTC

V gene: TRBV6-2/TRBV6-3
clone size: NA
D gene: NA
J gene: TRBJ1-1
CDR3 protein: CASSYNTMNTEAFF
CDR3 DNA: TGTGCCAGCAGTTACAACACCATGAACACTGAAGCTTTCTTT

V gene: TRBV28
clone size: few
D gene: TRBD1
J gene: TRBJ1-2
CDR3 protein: CASSGQGSIGYTF
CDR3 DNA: TGTGCCAGCAGCGGACAGGGAAGTATTGGCTACACCTTC

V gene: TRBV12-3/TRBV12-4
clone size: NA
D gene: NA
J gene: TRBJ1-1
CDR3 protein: CASTGLGVEAFF
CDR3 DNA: TGTGCCAGCACCGGGCTGGGGGTTGAAGCTTTCTTT

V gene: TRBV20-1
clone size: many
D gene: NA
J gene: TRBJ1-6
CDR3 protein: CSARSGWNNSPLHF
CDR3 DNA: TGCAGTGCTAGATCGGGCTGGAATAATTCACCCCTCCACTTT

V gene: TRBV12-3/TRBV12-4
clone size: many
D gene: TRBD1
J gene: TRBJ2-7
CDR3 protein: CASRQQGNYEQYF
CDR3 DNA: TGTGCCAGCAGACAACAGGGGAATTACGAGCAGTACTTC

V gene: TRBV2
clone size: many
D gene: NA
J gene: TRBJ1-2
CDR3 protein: CASSRDGIYGYTF
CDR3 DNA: TGTGCCAGCAGTAGGGACGGGATCTATGGCTACACCTTC